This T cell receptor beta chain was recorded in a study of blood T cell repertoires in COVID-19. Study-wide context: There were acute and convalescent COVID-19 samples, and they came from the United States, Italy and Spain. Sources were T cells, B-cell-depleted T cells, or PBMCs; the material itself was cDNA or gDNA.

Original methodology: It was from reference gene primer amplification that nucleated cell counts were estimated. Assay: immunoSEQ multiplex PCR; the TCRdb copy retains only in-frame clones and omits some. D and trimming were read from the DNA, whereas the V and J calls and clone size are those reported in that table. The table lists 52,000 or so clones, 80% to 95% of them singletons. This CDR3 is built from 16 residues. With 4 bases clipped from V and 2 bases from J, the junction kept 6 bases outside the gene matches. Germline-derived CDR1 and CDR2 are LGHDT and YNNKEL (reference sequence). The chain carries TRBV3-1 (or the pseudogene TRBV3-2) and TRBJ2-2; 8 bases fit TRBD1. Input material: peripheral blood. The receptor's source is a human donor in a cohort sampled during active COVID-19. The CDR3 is CASSRAGTGNTGELFF. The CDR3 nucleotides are TGTGCCAGCAGCCGAGCCGGGACAGGAAACACCGGGGAGCTGTTTTTT.